This T cell receptor (beta chain) was sequenced for a study of graft-versus-host responses after intestinal transplantation (dated by TCRdb to the early 2020s). At the level of the whole study: Recipients received multivisceral, liver-intestinal, or isolated intestinal transplants. All recipients received anti-thymocyte globulin induction followed by maintenance tacrolimus and steroids for two to four years. After intestinal transplantation, graft-versus-host and host-versus-graft alloreactive T cell clones in the graft, circulation and bone marrow were tracked using bulk TCR-beta CDR3 sequencing. To identify alloreactive clones, pre-transplant mixed lymphocyte reaction products were sequenced and compared with unstimulated pre-transplant donor and recipient T cells. The cohort enrolled about two dozen intestinal transplant recipients including one retransplant, and a few patients lacking pretransplant specimens were excluded. A peak of at least 4% donor T cells among recipient peripheral blood mononuclear cells was the definition used for donor T cell macrochimerism. Rather than being sequenced by the commercial service, samples from a few later patients were sequenced in-house on an Illumina MiSeq and processed with MiXCR.

As regards this clone: The antigen this receptor binds is unknown. No base qualities exist here, and no much larger clone lies one base off it.

The time point label corresponds to: cells obtained before transplantation from donor or recipient. CD3+CD4+ and CD3+CD8+ populations were FACS-sorted from unstimulated pre-transplant donor and recipient cells taken from spleen or lymph nodes. As encoded in the germline V gene, CDR1 is KGHSH while CDR2 is LQKENI. The CDR3 contains 11 residues, cysteine and phenylalanine counted. Here the CDR3 DNA is all that survives: 33 bases in frame from base 1. V and J are truncated by 3 bases and 3 bases respectively, leaving an intervening sequence of 2 bases. To prepare the library, the immunoSEQ multiplex PCR assay was applied. In most patients, genomic DNA was isolated using the Qiagen DNeasy Blood and Tissue Kit and sent frozen to Adaptive Biotechnologies for TCR sequencing. For most patients, genomic DNA was subjected to high-throughput TCR-beta CDR3 sequencing by Adaptive Biotechnologies. The study's own analysis went as follows. TCR sequencing data for around 19 patients were retrieved from Adaptive's ImmunoSEQ software; a few other patients were processed with MiXCR and VDJtools. CD4 versus CD8 sorting errors were corrected by removing sequences found in both subsets at a frequency ratio below 5:1. CDR3 nucleotide sequences shared by donor and recipient were removed because the origin of these sequences could not be assigned. Alloreactive clones required at least 2-fold expansion over unstimulated cells and minimum CFSE-low frequency of 0.002% (template counts) or 0.001% (read counts). A clone was considered mappable if detected in the sequenced pre-transplant spleen, lymph node, or MLR CFSE-low populations of the donor or recipient. The cumulative frequency of alloreactive clones was calculated as a percentage of all sequences, weighted by copy number. The clones in this table, taken by TCRdb from immuneACCESS, are in-frame only. Not every clone is retained; where verified, under half of the shortfall comes from an unresolved V gene, and the cause of the rest is unknown. V and J calls and clone size follow that table, whereas D and trimming were derived from the DNA. In all, the sample holds roughly 92,000 clones, and 85% to 90% of those were seen once. The ten largest clones represent around 0.1% of the sample.

The paper's findings and limits, for the study overall: Conclusions were limited by the relatively low number and heterogeneity of intestinal transplant patients. Peak levels of circulating GvH clones were associated with declines in HvG clones early after transplant. GvH clones were found in recipient bone marrow, and some of the GvH clones appeared earlier in ileal mucosa or blood, which is consistent with an intestinal mucosal origin. In the allografts of patients with donor T cell macrochimerism, GvH to HvG T cell clonal ratios were high.

This clonotype originated in a human donor who received an intestinal transplant. The material sequenced was unstimulated CD4+ T cells sorted from spleen or lymph node cells, taken before intestinal transplant. The rearranged chain carries TRBV18 and TRBJ1-2; no confident D gene assignment can be made. At the DNA level, the sequence is TGTGCCAGCTCACCCGACTATGGCTACACCTTC. Its amino acids are CASSPDYGYTF.